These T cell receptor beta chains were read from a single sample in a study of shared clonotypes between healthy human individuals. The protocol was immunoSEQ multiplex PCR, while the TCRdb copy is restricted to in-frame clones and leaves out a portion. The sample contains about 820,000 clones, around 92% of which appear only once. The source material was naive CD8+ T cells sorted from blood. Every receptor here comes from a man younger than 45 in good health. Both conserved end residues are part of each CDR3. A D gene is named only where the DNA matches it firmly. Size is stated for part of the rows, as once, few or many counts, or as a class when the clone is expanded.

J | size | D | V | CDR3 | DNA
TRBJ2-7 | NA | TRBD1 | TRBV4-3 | CASSQSRGLEQYF | TGCGCCAGCAGCCAGAGCAGGGGGCTCGAGCAGTACTTC
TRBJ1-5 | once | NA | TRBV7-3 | CASSLAPNQPQHF | TGTGCCAGCAGCTTGGCCCCCAATCAGCCCCAGCATTTT
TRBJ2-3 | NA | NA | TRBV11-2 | CASSGSGVEGGRTDTQYF | TGTGCCAGCAGCGGTTCGGGGGTCGAGGGCGGGCGCACAGATACGCAGTATTTT
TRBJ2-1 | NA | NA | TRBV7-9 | CASSLEIADYNEQFF | TGTGCCAGCAGCTTAGAAATAGCGGACTACAATGAGCAGTTCTTC
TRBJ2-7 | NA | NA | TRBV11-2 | CASSLVHREGNEQYF | TGTGCCAGCAGCTTAGTCCACAGGGAAGGGAACGAGCAGTACTTC
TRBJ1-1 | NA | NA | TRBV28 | CASSTHGEGPNTEAFF | TGTGCCAGCAGTACCCATGGGGAGGGCCCGAACACTGAAGCTTTCTTT
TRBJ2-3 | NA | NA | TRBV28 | CASSLSTPWGTDTQYF | TGTGCCAGCAGTTTGTCCACTCCGTGGGGCACAGATACGCAGTATTTT
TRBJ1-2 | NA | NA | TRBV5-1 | CASSLDVGSPFGYTF | TGCGCCAGCAGCCTGGACGTGGGTTCCCCATTTGGCTACACCTTC
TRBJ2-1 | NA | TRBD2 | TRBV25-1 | CASSGRLAGSPEEEQFF | TGTGCCAGCAGTGGACGACTAGCGGGGTCCCCCGAGGAAGAGCAGTTCTTC
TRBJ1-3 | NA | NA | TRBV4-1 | CASSQATTSYSGNTIYF | TGCGCCAGCAGCCAAGCCACGACCTCTTACTCTGGAAACACCATATATTTT
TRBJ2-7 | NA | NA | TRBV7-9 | CASSPSVHKNYEQYF | TGTGCCAGCAGCCCTTCGGTGCACAAGAACTACGAGCAGTACTTC
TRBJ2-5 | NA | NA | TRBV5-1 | CASSPRGQIFQETQYF | TGCGCCAGCAGCCCACGAGGACAGATCTTCCAAGAGACCCAGTACTTC
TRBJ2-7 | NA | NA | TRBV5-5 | CASSRSLNEQYF | TGTGCCAGCAGCCGAAGTTTGAACGAGCAGTACTTC
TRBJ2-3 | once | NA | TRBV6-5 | CASSYSGTKTDTQYF | TGTGCCAGCAGTTACTCTGGGACAAAAACAGATACGCAGTATTTT
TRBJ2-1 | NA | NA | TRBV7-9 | CASSLGTFDEQFF | TGTGCCAGCAGCTTAGGGACTTTCGATGAGCAGTTCTTC